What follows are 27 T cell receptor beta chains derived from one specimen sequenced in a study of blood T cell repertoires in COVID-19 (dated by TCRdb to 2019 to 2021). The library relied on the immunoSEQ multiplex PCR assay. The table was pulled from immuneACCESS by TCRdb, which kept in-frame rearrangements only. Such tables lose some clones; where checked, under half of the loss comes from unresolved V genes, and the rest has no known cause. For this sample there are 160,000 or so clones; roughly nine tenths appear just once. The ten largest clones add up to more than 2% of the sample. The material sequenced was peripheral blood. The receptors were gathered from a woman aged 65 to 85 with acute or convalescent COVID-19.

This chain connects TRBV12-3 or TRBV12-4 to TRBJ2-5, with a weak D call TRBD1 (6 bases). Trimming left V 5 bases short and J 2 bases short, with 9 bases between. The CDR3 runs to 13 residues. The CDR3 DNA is TGTGCCAGCAGTCAACAGGGTCAAGAGACCCAGTACTTC. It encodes CASSQQGQETQYF.

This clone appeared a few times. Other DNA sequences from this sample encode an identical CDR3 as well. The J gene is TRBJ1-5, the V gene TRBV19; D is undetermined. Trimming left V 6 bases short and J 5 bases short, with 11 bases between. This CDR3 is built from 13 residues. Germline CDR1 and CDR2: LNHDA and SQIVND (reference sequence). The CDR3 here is CASSVAGHQPQHF. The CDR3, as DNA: TGTGCCAGTAGCGTGGCAGGTCATCAGCCCCAGCATTTT.

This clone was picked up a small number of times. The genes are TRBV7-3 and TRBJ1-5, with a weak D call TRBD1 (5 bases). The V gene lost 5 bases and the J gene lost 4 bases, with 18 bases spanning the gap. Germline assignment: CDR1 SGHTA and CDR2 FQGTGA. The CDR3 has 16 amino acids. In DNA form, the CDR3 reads TGTGCCAGCAGCGTAAACGCCAGGGAAAGAAATCAGCCCCAGCATTTT. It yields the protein CASSVNARERNQPQHF.

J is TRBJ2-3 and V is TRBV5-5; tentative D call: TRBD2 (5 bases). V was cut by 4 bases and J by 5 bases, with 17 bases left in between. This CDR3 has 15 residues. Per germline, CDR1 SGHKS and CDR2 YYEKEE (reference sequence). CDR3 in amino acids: CASSRGRLAGDTQYF. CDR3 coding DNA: TGTGCCAGCAGCCGCGGGCGGCTAGCTGGAGATACGCAGTATTTT.

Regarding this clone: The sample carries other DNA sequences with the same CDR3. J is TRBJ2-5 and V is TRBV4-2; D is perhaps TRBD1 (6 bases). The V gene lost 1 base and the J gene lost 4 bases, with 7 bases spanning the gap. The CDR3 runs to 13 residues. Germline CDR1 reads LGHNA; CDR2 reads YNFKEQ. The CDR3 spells CASSQGRGETQYF. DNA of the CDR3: TGTGCCAGCAGCCAAGGCAGGGGAGAGACCCAGTACTTC.

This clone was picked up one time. DNA of the CDR3: TGCAGCGTACCGACAGGGACCGGGGAGCTGTTTTTT. It specifies CSVPTGTGELFF. This rearrangement joins TRBV29-1 to TRBJ2-2, with 7 bases fitting TRBD1. The J segment lost 5 bases and the V segment lost 6 bases, leaving 3 bases of the junction unmatched. The germline gives CDR1 SQVTM, CDR2 ANQGSEA. This CDR3 comprises 12 residues.

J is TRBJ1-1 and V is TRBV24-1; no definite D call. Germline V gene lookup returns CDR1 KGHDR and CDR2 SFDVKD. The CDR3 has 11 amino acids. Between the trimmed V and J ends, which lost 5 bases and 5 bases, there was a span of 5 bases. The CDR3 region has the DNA TGTGCCACCAGTGGAGGGACTGAAGCTTTCTTT. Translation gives CATSGGTEAFF.

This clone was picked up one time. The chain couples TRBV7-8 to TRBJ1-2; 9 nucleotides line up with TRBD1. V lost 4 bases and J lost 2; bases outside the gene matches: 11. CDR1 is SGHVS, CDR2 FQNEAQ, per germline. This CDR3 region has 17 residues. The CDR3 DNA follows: TGTGCCAGCAGCTCCCGGGCCCGGACAGGGGCCAACTATGGCTACACCTTC. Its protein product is CASSSRARTGANYGYTF.

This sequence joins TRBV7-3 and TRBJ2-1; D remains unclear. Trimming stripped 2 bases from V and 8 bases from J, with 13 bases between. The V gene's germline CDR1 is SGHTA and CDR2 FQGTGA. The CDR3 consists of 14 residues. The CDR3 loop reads CASSLSANSYEQFF. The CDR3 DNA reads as TGTGCCAGCAGCTTATCCGCCAATAGCTATGAGCAGTTCTTC.

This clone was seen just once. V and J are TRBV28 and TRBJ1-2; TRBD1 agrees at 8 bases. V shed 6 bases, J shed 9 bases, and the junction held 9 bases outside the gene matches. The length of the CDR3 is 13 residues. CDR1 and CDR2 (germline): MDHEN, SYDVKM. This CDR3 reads CASSSTRQGSYTF. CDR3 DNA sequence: TGTGCCAGCAGCTCTACTAGACAGGGGAGCTACACCTTC.

CDR3 DNA: TGTGCCTGGAGTGACCGAAACAGGGAAACTAATGAAAAACTGTTTTTT. Protein: CAWSDRNRETNEKLFF. This rearrangement joins TRBV30 to TRBJ1-4; possibly TRBD1 for D (6 bases). V was trimmed by 1 base and J by 1 base, leaving 13 bases between them. The CDR3 runs to 16 residues. CDR1 and CDR2 (germline): GTSNPN, SVGIG (reference sequence).

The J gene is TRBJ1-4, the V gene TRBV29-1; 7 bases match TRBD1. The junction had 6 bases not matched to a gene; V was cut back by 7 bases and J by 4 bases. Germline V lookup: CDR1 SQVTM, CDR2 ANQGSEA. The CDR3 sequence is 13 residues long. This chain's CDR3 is CSGRQGGNEKLFF. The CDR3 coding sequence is TGCAGCGGACGACAGGGTGGTAATGAAAAACTGTTTTTT.

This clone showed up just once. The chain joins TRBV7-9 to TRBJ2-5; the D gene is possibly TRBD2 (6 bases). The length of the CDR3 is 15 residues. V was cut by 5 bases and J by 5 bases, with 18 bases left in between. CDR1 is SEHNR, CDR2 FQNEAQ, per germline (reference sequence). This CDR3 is CASSRSGLREETQYF. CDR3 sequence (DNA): TGTGCCAGCAGCCGATCGGGACTCAGAGAGGAGACCCAGTACTTC.

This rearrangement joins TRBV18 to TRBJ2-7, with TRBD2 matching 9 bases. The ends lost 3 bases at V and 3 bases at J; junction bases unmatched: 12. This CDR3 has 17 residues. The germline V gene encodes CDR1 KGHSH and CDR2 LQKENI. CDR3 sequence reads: CASSPTGPTSGFYEQYF. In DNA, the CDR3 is TGTGCCAGCTCACCGACCGGGCCGACTAGCGGCTTCTACGAGCAGTACTTC.

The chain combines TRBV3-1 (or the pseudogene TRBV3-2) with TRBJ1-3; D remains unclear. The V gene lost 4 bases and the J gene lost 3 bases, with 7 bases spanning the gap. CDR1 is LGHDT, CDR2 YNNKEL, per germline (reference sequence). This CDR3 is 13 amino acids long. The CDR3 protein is CASSRLSGNTIYF. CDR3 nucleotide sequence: TGTGCCAGCAGCCGACTGAGTGGAAACACCATATATTTT.

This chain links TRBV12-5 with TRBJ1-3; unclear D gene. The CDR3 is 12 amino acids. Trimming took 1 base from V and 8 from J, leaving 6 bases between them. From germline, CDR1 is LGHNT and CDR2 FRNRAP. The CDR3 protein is CASGLGAYTIYF. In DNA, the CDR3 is TGTGCTAGTGGTTTGGGCGCATACACCATATATTTT.

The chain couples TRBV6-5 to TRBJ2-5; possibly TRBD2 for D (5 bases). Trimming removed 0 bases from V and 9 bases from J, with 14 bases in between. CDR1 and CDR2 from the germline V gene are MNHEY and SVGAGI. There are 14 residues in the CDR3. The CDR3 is CASSYSSLANSQYF. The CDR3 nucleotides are TGTGCCAGCAGTTACTCGAGCCTAGCTAATTCCCAGTACTTC.

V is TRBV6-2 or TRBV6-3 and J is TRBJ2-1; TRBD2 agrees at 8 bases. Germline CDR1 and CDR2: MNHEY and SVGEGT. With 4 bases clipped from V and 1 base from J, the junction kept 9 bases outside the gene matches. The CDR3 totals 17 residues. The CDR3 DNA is TGTGCCAGCAGTTCGCACGGGACTAGATTTTCCTACAATGAGCAGTTCTTC. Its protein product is CASSSHGTRFSYNEQFF.

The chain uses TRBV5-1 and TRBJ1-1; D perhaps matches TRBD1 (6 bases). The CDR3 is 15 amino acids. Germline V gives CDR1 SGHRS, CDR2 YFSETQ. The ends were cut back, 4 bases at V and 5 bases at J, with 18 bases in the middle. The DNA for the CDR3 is TGCGCCAGCAGCGACCCAGGGCAGGGGTTTACTGAAGCTTTCTTT. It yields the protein CASSDPGQGFTEAFF.

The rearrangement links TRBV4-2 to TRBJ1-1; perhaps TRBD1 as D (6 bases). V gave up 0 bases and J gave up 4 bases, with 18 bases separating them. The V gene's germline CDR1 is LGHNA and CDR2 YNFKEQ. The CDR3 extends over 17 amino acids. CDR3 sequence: CASSQEVGTGKGTEAFF. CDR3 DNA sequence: TGTGCCAGCAGCCAAGAGGTCGGAACAGGGAAGGGCACTGAAGCTTTCTTT.

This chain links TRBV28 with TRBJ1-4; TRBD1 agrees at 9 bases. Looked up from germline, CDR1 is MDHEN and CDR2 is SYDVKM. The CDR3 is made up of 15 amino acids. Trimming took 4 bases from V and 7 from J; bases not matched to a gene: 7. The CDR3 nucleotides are TGTGCCAGCAGTTCGCCGACAGGGGGAGCTGAAAAACTGTTTTTT. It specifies CASSSPTGGAEKLFF.

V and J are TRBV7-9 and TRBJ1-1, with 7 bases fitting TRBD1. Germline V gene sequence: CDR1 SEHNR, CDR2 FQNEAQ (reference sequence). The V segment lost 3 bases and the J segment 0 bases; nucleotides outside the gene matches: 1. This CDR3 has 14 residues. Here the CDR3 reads CASSLGQMNTEAFF. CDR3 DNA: TGTGCCAGCAGCTTGGGACAGATGAACACTGAAGCTTTCTTT.

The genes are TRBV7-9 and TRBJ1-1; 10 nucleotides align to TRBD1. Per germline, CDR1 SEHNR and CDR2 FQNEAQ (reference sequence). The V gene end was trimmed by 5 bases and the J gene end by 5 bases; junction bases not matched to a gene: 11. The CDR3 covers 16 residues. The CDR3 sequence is CASSHYGGQGLTEAFF. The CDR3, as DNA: TGTGCCAGCAGCCACTACGGGGGACAGGGGTTGACTGAAGCTTTCTTT.

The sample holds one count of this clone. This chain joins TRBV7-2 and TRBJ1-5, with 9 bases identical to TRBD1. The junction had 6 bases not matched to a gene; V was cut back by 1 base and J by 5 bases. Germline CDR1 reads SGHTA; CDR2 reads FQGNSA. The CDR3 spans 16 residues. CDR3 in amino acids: CASSLVGQGTYQPQHF. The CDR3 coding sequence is TGTGCCAGCAGCTTAGTCGGACAGGGGACTTATCAGCCCCAGCATTTT.

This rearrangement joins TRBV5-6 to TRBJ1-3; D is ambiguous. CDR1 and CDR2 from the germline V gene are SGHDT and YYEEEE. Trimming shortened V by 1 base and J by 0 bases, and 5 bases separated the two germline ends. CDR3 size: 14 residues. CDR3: CASSLLSSGNTIYF. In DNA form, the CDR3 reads TGTGCCAGCAGCTTGCTTAGCTCTGGAAACACCATATATTTT.

CDR3 in amino acids: CASSPLSADTQYF. CDR3 in DNA: TGTGCCAGCAGCCCCCTTAGTGCGGATACGCAGTATTTT. The rearrangement links TRBV9 to TRBJ2-3; no firm D call. Germline V lookup: CDR1 SGDLS, CDR2 YYNGEE. The CDR3 is made up of 13 amino acids. V dropped 4 bases and J dropped 6 bases, with 12 bases sitting between them.

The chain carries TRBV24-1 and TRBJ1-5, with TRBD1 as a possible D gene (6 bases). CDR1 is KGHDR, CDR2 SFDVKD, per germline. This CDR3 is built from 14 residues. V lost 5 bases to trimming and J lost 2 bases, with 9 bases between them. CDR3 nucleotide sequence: TGTGCCACCAGTGCAGGACAGCGCAATCAGCCCCAGCATTTT. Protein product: CATSAGQRNQPQHF.